A single sample is the source of the 13 T cell receptor beta chains below, sequenced in a study of cytomegalovirus exposure and HLA in healthy donors listed by TCRdb under 2017. The protocol used for the library was the immunoSEQ multiplex PCR assay. The multiplex PCR relied on a mix of 60 forward primers for TCR Vbeta segments and 13 reverse primers for TCR Jbeta segments. TCRdb stores this immuneACCESS table with in-frame sequences only. Part of the clones is absent; in the studies checked, under half of the shortfall reflects unresolved V genes, and no reason is known for the rest. For this sample the table gives about 110,000 clones, of which approximately 66% were detected only once. The top ten clones comprise about a tenth of the sample. The sample was PBMCs. The receptor set was obtained from a man aged 35 to 55 in good health and CMV-seropositive.

This chain links TRBV28 with TRBJ2-1, with D tentatively TRBD2 (6 bases). CDR1 and CDR2 (germline): MDHEN, SYDVKM. This CDR3 has 15 residues. V dropped 5 bases and J dropped 2 bases, with 13 bases sitting between them. The CDR3 sequence is CASSLRRLAYNEQFF. CDR3 DNA sequence: TGTGCCAGCAGTCTAAGACGACTAGCCTACAATGAGCAGTTCTTC.

In this sample, this clone turned up a few times. V gene TRBV7-6 combines with J gene TRBJ2-2; 15 bases are shared with TRBD2. Germline V gene sequence: CDR1 SGHVS, CDR2 FNYEAQ. The CDR3 totals 19 residues. The junction had 8 bases not matched to a gene; V was cut back by 1 base and J by 5 bases. The DNA for the CDR3 is TGTGCCAGCAGCTTAGAAGGGGGACTAGCGGGAGGAAGAACCGGGGAGCTGTTTTTT. Its translation: CASSLEGGLAGGRTGELFF.

J is TRBJ1-1 and V is TRBV19; D ambiguous. The CDR3 sequence is 15 residues long. V was pared by 3 bases and J by 2 bases, with 13 bases between. Germline CDR1 and CDR2: LNHDA and SQIVND (reference sequence). The CDR3 spells CASSIGSGGNTEAFF. The CDR3 nucleotides read TGTGCCAGTAGTATTGGGTCCGGCGGAAACACTGAAGCTTTCTTT.

The rearrangement links TRBV19 to TRBJ1-1, with TRBD1 identical over 7 bases. J was trimmed by 1 base and V by 5 bases; bases with no gene match: 10. Germline V gene sequence: CDR1 LNHDA, CDR2 SQIVND (reference sequence). The CDR3 totals 16 residues. The CDR3 reads CASSEGATGWNTEAFF. The CDR3 DNA reads TGTGCCAGTAGTGAGGGGGCGACTGGGTGGAACACTGAAGCTTTCTTT. Filled out from reference TRBV19 and TRBJ1-1, the complete variable domain reads DGGITQSPKYLFRKEGQNVTLSCEQNLNHDAMYWYRQDPGQGLRLIYYSQIVNDFQKGDIAEGYSVSREKKESFPLTVTSAQKNPTAFYLCASSEGATGWNTEAFFGQGTRLTVV.

In this sample, this clone turned up a few times. This chain links TRBV7-2 with TRBJ2-1; a weak D match, TRBD2 (5 bases). The germline gives CDR1 SGHTA, CDR2 FQGNSA. This CDR3 is built from 15 residues. The germline V and J ends were trimmed by 3 bases and 6 bases, with 15 bases remaining between them. CDR3 DNA: TGTGCCAGCAGCTTCACCGGGATCGCAGGCAATGAGCAGTTCTTC. Translated: CASSFTGIAGNEQFF.

This chain uses TRBV30 with TRBJ1-2; D gene ambiguous. Trimming took 2 bases from V and 5 from J, leaving 6 bases between them. The CDR3 is 11 residues long. Germline assignment: CDR1 GTSNPN and CDR2 SVGIG (reference sequence). The CDR3 coding sequence is TGTGCCTGGAGTCATCAATATGGCTACACCTTC. Translation gives CAWSHQYGYTF. The complete variable domain, with remaining parts taken from reference TRBV30 and TRBJ1-2, reads SQTIHQWPATLVQPVGSPLSLECTVEGTSNPNLYWYRQAAGRGLQLLFYSVGIGQISSEVPQNLSASRPQDRQFILSSKKLLLSDSGFYLCAWSHQYGYTFGSGTRLTVV.

The V call is TRBV18, the J call TRBJ1-1; D might be TRBD1 (5 bases). Germline V lookup: CDR1 KGHSH, CDR2 LQKENI. This CDR3 region has 14 residues. V dropped 5 bases and J dropped 0 bases, with 10 bases sitting between them. The CDR3 region is CASSDGHLNTEAFF. CDR3 DNA sequence: TGTGCCAGCTCAGACGGACATCTGAACACTGAAGCTTTCTTT.

The chain has TRBV9 and TRBJ1-1; TRBD1 matches at 7 bases. The CDR3 loop spans 14 amino acids. CDR1 and CDR2 from the germline V gene are SGDLS and YYNGEE. V was clipped by 5 bases and J by 1 base; unmatched bases: 5. DNA of the CDR3: TGTGCCAGCAGGGGCGGGACAGAGAACACTGAAGCTTTCTTT. Its protein product is CASRGGTENTEAFF.

This rearrangement joins TRBV5-1 to TRBJ1-3; 8 bases are shared with TRBD1. The V gene's germline CDR1 is SGHRS and CDR2 YFSETQ. The junction had 9 bases not matched to a gene; V was cut back by 1 base and J by 3 bases. CDR3 size: 17 residues. CDR3 sequence: CASSLSYTGGGGNTIYF. CDR3 nucleotide sequence: TGCGCCAGCAGCTTGTCTTATACAGGGGGTGGTGGAAACACCATATATTTT.

The chain uses TRBV2 and TRBJ1-5; a weak D match, TRBD1 (6 bases). Germline lookup yields CDR1 SNHLY and CDR2 FYNNEI. CDR3 size: 14 residues. Trimming removed 4 bases from V and 1 base from J, with 8 bases in between. The CDR3 protein is CASSGQESNQPQHF. The DNA of the CDR3 is TGTGCCAGCAGTGGACAGGAGAGCAATCAGCCCCAGCATTTT.

V gene TRBV19 combines with J gene TRBJ1-2; TRBD1 agrees at 8 bases. This CDR3 is built from 14 residues. CDR1 and CDR2 from the germline V gene are LNHDA and SQIVND (reference sequence). V was clipped by 5 bases and J by 7 bases; unmatched bases: 9. The CDR3, as DNA: TGTGCCAGTAGTCTCGGGACAGGCGCTTTTGGCTACACCTTC. Amino acid sequence: CASSLGTGAFGYTF.

V is TRBV27 and J is TRBJ1-3, with TRBD1 identical over 7 bases. The CDR3 runs to 15 residues. V shed 5 bases and J 1 base; nucleotides not matched to a gene: 5. Germline CDR1 MNHEY, CDR2 SMNVEV (reference sequence). CDR3 sequence (DNA): TGTGCCAGCAGTACCGGGACAGAATCTGGAAACACCATATATTTT. It yields the protein CASSTGTESGNTIYF.

V is TRBV19 and J is TRBJ2-7; D perhaps matches TRBD1 (5 bases). Trimming pared 3 bases from V and 1 base from J, leaving 13 bases between. The CDR3 is 15 amino acids. The V gene's germline CDR1 is LNHDA and CDR2 SQIVND (reference sequence). The CDR3 region is CASSIFVGLSYEQYF. The CDR3, as DNA: TGTGCCAGTAGTATTTTCGTGGGGCTATCCTACGAGCAGTACTTC.